A selection of T cell receptor beta chains follows, all from one sample in a study of T cell repertoires in cytomegalovirus infection. TCRdb itself ran the reads through MiXCR, one entry per CDR3 protein. This repertoire shows just under 300,000 distinct CDR3 sequences, around 9.1% found once; its top ten account for around 2.5%. The sequenced sample was PBMCs. The receptors originated from a human donor in good health (CMV status not recorded). Some clones in this sample may be carry-over from other donors' samples. The CDR3 runs from the conserved cysteine through the conserved F or W. D genes are given only for firm matches. Expanded clones get a size class; other rows say once, few or many, or leave the size out.

TRBV7-2	TRBJ1-2	.	many	CASSLAGSSYGYTF	TGTGCCAGCAGCTTAGCAGGGAGTAGCTATGGCTACACCTTC
TRBV7-2	TRBJ1-6	TRBD1	many	CASSLATGASSPLHF	TGTGCCAGCAGCTTAGCGACAGGGGCGTCTTCACCCCTCCACTTT
TRBV2	TRBJ2-7	TRBD1	many	CASGLRDRAYEQYF	TGTGCCAGCGGTCTCCGGGACAGGGCGTACGAGCAGTACTTC
TRBV7-9	TRBJ2-2	TRBD2	many	CEERGIGTGELFF	TGTGAGGAGCGGGGGATTGGCACCGGGGAGCTGTTTTTT
TRBV6-6	TRBJ2-1	.	few	CASSTTGNAGEQFF	TGTGCCAGCAGTACGACAGGTAACGCAGGGGAGCAGTTCTTC
TRBV5-1	TRBJ1-1	.	few	CASSEGTPKYYTEAFF	TGCGCCAGCAGCGAAGGGACACCGAAGTATTACACTGAAGCTTTCTTT
TRBV7-6	TRBJ2-1	.	many	CASGPRYNEQFF	TGTGCCAGCGGGCCCCGCTACAATGAGCAGTTCTTC
TRBV4-2	TRBJ2-7	TRBD2	many	CASSQAYGGNSEQYF	TGTGCCAGCAGCCAAGCTTACGGGGGGAACTCCGAGCAGTACTTC
TRBV20-1	TRBJ1-4	.	few	CSARDATQEKLFF	TGCAGTGCTAGAGATGCGACTCAAGAAAAACTGTTTTTT
TRBV29-1	TRBJ2-1	TRBD2	many	CSVSGGAYEQFF	TGCAGCGTTAGCGGGGGGGCGTATGAGCAGTTCTTC
TRBV18	TRBJ1-2	.	.	CASSPPNDGYTF	TGTGCCAGCTCACCACCAAACGATGGCTACACCTTC
TRBV20-1	TRBJ1-2	.	many	CSAFGGRAYGYTF	TGCAGTGCATTTGGGGGGCGCGCCTATGGCTACACCTTC
TRBV6-5	TRBJ1-5	.	few	CASRSLQNNQPQHF	TGTGCCAGCAGGAGCCTTCAAAACAATCAGCCCCAGCATTTT
TRBV4-1	TRBJ2-5	.	many	CASSQGSGVGQETQYF	TGCGCCAGCAGCCAGGGTAGCGGAGTAGGCCAAGAGACCCAGTACTTC
TRBV7-9	TRBJ2-5	.	.	CASSLAGRETKYF	TGTGCCAGCAGCTTAGCGGGGCGCGAGACCAAGTACTTC
TRBV6-5	TRBJ2-3	.	many	CASSYRNADTQYF	TGTGCCAGCAGTTACAGGAACGCAGATACGCAGTATTTT
TRBV6-6	TRBJ2-5	TRBD1	many	CASSFYRDRDKYF	TGTGCCAGCAGTTTCTACCGGGACAGGGATAAGTACTTC
TRBV9	TRBJ2-1	TRBD1	few	CASSPPNTGGGWFF	TGTGCCAGCAGCCCACCAAATACAGGGGGCGGCTGGTTCTTC
TRBV7-2	TRBJ2-3	.	many	CASSLAEEGYTQYF	TGTGCCAGCAGCTTAGCTGAGGAGGGATATACGCAGTATTTT
TRBV3-1	TRBJ1-5	TRBD1	.	CASSFSTGDSNQPQHF	TGTGCCAGCAGCTTCTCGACAGGGGATAGCAATCAGCCCCAGCATTTT
TRBV9	TRBJ1-2	.	.	CASSASGLNYGYTF	TGTGCCAGCAGCGCGTCGGGACTCAACTATGGCTACACCTTC
TRBV11-2	TRBJ2-1	TRBD1	many	CASSYGTANNEQFF	TGTGCCAGCAGCTACGGGACAGCGAACAATGAGCAGTTCTTC
TRBV28	TRBJ2-3	TRBD2	many	CASSLLAGGPNTDTQYF	TGTGCCAGCAGTCTACTAGCGGGGGGGCCCAACACAGATACGCAGTATTTT
TRBV7-8	TRBJ1-1	TRBD1	many	CASSLGQGVTEAFF	TGTGCCAGCAGCCTGGGACAGGGAGTCACTGAAGCTTTCTTT
TRBV5-6	TRBJ1-2	.	few	CASSSRADHYGYTF	TGTGCCAGCAGCTCGCGGGCCGACCACTATGGCTACACCTTC
TRBV20-1	TRBJ2-2	.	few	CSARAGATGELFF	TGCAGTGCTAGGGCGGGGGCCACCGGGGAGCTGTTTTTT
TRBV20-1	TRBJ2-5	TRBD2	many	CSLGLAEETQYF	TGCAGTTTAGGACTAGCGGAAGAGACCCAGTACTTC
TRBV7-2	TRBJ2-7	.	many	CASSLALFLTYEQYF	TGTGCCAGCAGCTTAGCTCTTTTTTTGACCTACGAGCAGTACTTC
TRBV19	TRBJ2-1	.	many	CASSIRVEQFF	TGTGCCAGTAGTATAAGAGTGGAGCAGTTCTTC
TRBV28	TRBJ2-6	.	.	CASRQVSGANVLTF	TGTGCCAGCAGGCAGGTCTCTGGGGCCAACGTCCTGACTTTC
TRBV6-2/TRBV6-3	TRBJ2-3	.	many	CASSYSSRGAVDTQYF	TGTGCCAGCAGTTACTCCAGCCGGGGGGCGGTGGATACGCAGTATTTT
TRBV6-6	TRBJ2-5	.	many	CASSPSRAQYF	TGTGCCAGCAGCCCTTCGAGGGCCCAGTACTTC
TRBV12-3/TRBV12-4	TRBJ2-1	TRBD2	many	CASSSLGGSNNEQFF	TGTGCCAGCAGTTCCCTGGGGGGGTCTAACAATGAGCAGTTCTTC
TRBV6-6	TRBJ2-5	.	many	CASSPPGLRETQYF	TGTGCCAGCAGTCCTCCGGGACTCCGGGAGACCCAGTACTTC
TRBV20-1	TRBJ1-4	.	few	CSAIDGGAAGTNEKLFF	TGCAGTGCCATAGACGGGGGGGCCGCGGGAACTAATGAAAAACTGTTTTTT
TRBV7-8	TRBJ2-1	.	many	CASSTTEDLWEQFF	TGTGCCAGCAGCACGACAGAGGACCTTTGGGAGCAGTTCTTC
TRBV10-3	TRBJ2-7	.	.	CAISESPSVAYEQYF	TGTGCCATCAGTGAGAGCCCGTCTGTGGCCTACGAGCAGTACTTC
TRBV14	TRBJ2-7	.	many	CASSPTGLLYEQYF	TGTGCCAGCAGCCCGACAGGACTACTCTACGAGCAGTACTTC
TRBV18	TRBJ1-5	.	many	CASSPRSAGVYQPQHF	TGTGCCAGCTCACCACGATCGGCAGGGGTCTATCAGCCCCAGCATTTT
TRBV7-2	TRBJ2-4	TRBD1	many	CASSLQGAINIQYF	TGTGCCAGCAGCTTACAGGGGGCCATAAACATTCAGTACTTC
TRBV28	TRBJ1-6	.	many	CASSLRDGVNSPLHF	TGTGCCAGCAGTTTACGGGACGGTGTCAATTCACCCCTCCACTTT
TRBV7-9	TRBJ1-3	TRBD1	many	CASSLPGQGALGNTIYF	TGTGCCAGCAGCCTACCGGGACAGGGGGCGCTTGGAAACACCATATATTTT
TRBV5-1	TRBJ2-5	.	.	CASSVGTYQETQYF	TGCGCCAGCAGCGTCGGGACATACCAAGAGACCCAGTACTTC
TRBV6-6	TRBJ1-5	TRBD1	many	CASSSPDRGINQPQHF	TGTGCCAGCAGTTCCCCCGACAGGGGAATCAATCAGCCCCAGCATTTT
TRBV27	TRBJ1-2	.	.	CATSARGGIYTF	TGTGCCACCAGTGCGAGGGGGGGCATCTACACCTTC
TRBV12-3/TRBV12-4	TRBJ1-2	.	many	CASSSQGAGWGWNYGYTF	TGTGCCAGCAGTTCCCAAGGGGCAGGGTGGGGCTGGAACTATGGCTACACCTTC
TRBV29-1	TRBJ2-6	TRBD1	.	CSVEGTGPGANVLTF	TGCAGCGTAGAGGGGACAGGGCCCGGGGCCAACGTCCTGACTTTC
TRBV7-9	TRBJ1-1	TRBD1	many	CASSGSTGSLDAFF	TGTGCCAGCAGCGGCTCGACAGGGAGTTTGGACGCTTTCTTT
TRBV5-1	TRBJ2-1	.	many	CASLGGPYNEQFF	TGCGCCAGCCTCGGGGGGCCTTACAATGAGCAGTTCTTC